The 16 T cell receptor beta chains presented below share a single source sample, sequenced in a study of technical replicates of blood from a few donors. Data came from immunoSEQ multiplex PCR; TCRdb stores just in-frame clones and leaves some out. The sample lists 60,000 or so clones; 85% to 90% were seen once. Sequenced sample: PBMCs. The source of these receptors is a human donor in good health. Some clones in this sample may be carry-over from other donors' samples.

The chain links TRBV7-2 to TRBJ2-7; D is perhaps TRBD1 (5 bases). CDR3 length: 15 residues. Germline V gives CDR1 SGHTA, CDR2 FQGNSA. Deletions cut 1 base from V and 4 bases from J, with 14 bases between. CDR3 sequence reads: CASSLGGALRYEQYF. CDR3 in DNA: TGTGCCAGCAGCTTAGGTGGGGCCCTAAGGTACGAGCAGTACTTC. Full variable domain (rest looked up from reference TRBV7-2 and TRBJ2-7): GAGVSQSPSNKVTEKGKDVELRCDPISGHTALYWYRQSLGQGLEFLIYFQGNSAPDKSGLPSDRFSAERTGGSVSTLTIQRTQQEDSAVYLCASSLGGALRYEQYFGPGTRLTVT.

V is TRBV27 and J is TRBJ2-1, with a weak D call TRBD2 (5 bases). The germline V gene encodes CDR1 MNHEY and CDR2 SMNVEV (reference sequence). Trimming removed 2 bases from V and 1 base from J, with 6 bases in between. The CDR3 contains 14 residues. The CDR3 coding sequence is TGTGCCAGCAGTTTACTAGCATCCTACAATGAGCAGTTCTTC. Translation: CASSLLASYNEQFF.

The chain is built from TRBV4-2 and TRBJ2-2; D possibly corresponds to TRBD1 (5 bases). Trimming removed 4 bases at V and 4 bases at J, with 7 bases between. The CDR3 has 13 amino acids. Germline CDR1 is LGHNA and CDR2 is YNFKEQ. CDR3 bases: TGTGCCAGCAGCCCAGACAGCACCGGGGAGCTGTTTTTT. Its protein is CASSPDSTGELFF.

The chain uses TRBV15 and TRBJ2-2, with 12 bases that match TRBD2. The V segment lost 2 bases and the J segment 2 bases; nucleotides outside the gene matches: 3. CDR1 is LNHNV and CDR2 is YYDKDF in the germline V gene (reference sequence). CDR3 length: 17 amino acids. The CDR3 DNA reads as TGTGCCACCAGCAGATCTAGCGGGAGGGTAAACACCGGGGAGCTGTTTTTT. Translation gives CATSRSSGRVNTGELFF.

This clone showed up just once. V usage is TRBV10-3 and J usage is TRBJ2-2; no clear D gene. The CDR3 totals 16 residues. Trimming cost V 4 bases and J 2 bases, with 14 bases left between them. The V gene's germline CDR1 is ENHRY and CDR2 SYGVKD. CDR3: CAISGMVAFNTGELFF. The DNA of the CDR3 is TGTGCCATCAGTGGGATGGTAGCCTTTAACACCGGGGAGCTGTTTTTT.

This clone has only one observation. V and J are TRBV4-3 and TRBJ2-7; D possibly corresponds to TRBD2 (5 bases). The CDR3 loop spans 14 amino acids. Germline assignment: CDR1 LGHNA and CDR2 YSLEER. Between the trimmed V and J ends, which lost 1 base and 4 bases, there was a span of 11 bases. The CDR3 spells CASSQVGEGYEQYF. CDR3 DNA sequence: TGCGCCAGCAGCCAAGTGGGAGAGGGTTACGAGCAGTACTTC.

This chain joins TRBV7-3 and TRBJ2-2; TRBD2 matches at 7 bases. Germline CDR1 reads SGHTA; CDR2 reads FQGTGA. CDR3 length: 16 amino acids. V dropped 6 bases and J dropped 5; count of bases not matched to a gene: 12. CDR3 DNA: TGTGCCAGCAGAATTGGAGGAGGGACTACGACCGGGGAGCTGTTTTTT. This gives the protein CASRIGGGTTTGELFF.

This clone was counted a single time. The V and J genes are TRBV7-9 and TRBJ2-5; the D gene is possibly TRBD2 (5 bases). The ends were cut back, 5 bases at V and 4 bases at J, with 20 bases in the middle. Germline V gene lookup returns CDR1 SEHNR and CDR2 FQNEAQ (reference sequence). The CDR3 has 16 residues. The CDR3 DNA reads as TGTGCCAGCAGCCGAACCGGGGATTCGATGGGAGAGACCCAGTACTTC. Its translation is CASSRTGDSMGETQYF.

There are many counts of this clone. This chain links TRBV4-3 with TRBJ2-1, with TRBD2 matching over 10 bases. From germline, CDR1 is LGHNA and CDR2 YSLEER. The J segment lost 8 bases and the V segment lost 0 bases, leaving 7 bases of the junction unmatched. CDR3 length equals 16 residues. The CDR3 nucleotides are TGCGCCAGCAGCCAAGATGGCAGCGGGAGGGCGGATGAGCAGTTCTTC. The encoded protein is CASSQDGSGRADEQFF.

The V and J genes are TRBV30 and TRBJ2-6, with 9 bases identical to TRBD1. The V gene's germline CDR1 is GTSNPN and CDR2 SVGIG (reference sequence). This CDR3 region has 16 residues. V was clipped by 5 bases and J by 4 bases; unmatched bases: 9. The CDR3 protein is CAWGRDRVPGANVLTF. The CDR3 DNA sequence: TGTGCCTGGGGGCGGGACAGGGTTCCCGGGGCCAACGTCCTGACTTTC.

The chain recombines TRBV7-2 with TRBJ2-1; D not certain. Trimming shortened V by 5 bases and J by 9 bases, and 11 bases separated the two germline ends. Germline V CDR1 and CDR2: SGHTA, FQGNSA. CDR3 length equals 12 residues. CDR3 loop: CASSPAEFEQFF. The CDR3 coding sequence is TGTGCCAGCAGCCCCGCGGAATTTGAGCAGTTCTTC. Variable domain in full (rest from reference TRBV7-2 and TRBJ2-1): GAGVSQSPSNKVTEKGKDVELRCDPISGHTALYWYRQSLGQGLEFLIYFQGNSAPDKSGLPSDRFSAERTGGSVSTLTIQRTQQEDSAVYLCASSPAEFEQFFGPGTRLTVL.

The rearrangement joins TRBV5-6 to TRBJ1-4; a possible D gene is TRBD1 (5 bases). The CDR3 has 17 amino acids. The germline V gene encodes CDR1 SGHDT and CDR2 YYEEEE. Trimming removed 0 bases from V and 0 bases from J, with 12 bases in between. CDR3 loop: CASSLDRGSATNEKLFF. DNA of the CDR3: TGTGCCAGCAGCTTGGATCGGGGGAGTGCAACTAATGAAAAACTGTTTTTT.

The rearrangement joins TRBV9 to TRBJ1-3; 7 nucleotides align to TRBD1. The CDR3 extends over 14 amino acids. V dropped 1 base and J dropped 2; count of bases not matched to a gene: 0. Germline V CDR1 and CDR2: SGDLS, YYNGEE. The CDR3 spells CASSVQGAGNTIYF. DNA of the CDR3: TGTGCCAGCAGCGTACAGGGGGCTGGAAACACCATATATTTT.

The chain recombines TRBV18 with TRBJ1-1; possible D gene TRBD1, 5 bases. This CDR3 is 14 amino acids long. CDR1 and CDR2 (germline): KGHSH, LQKENI. The ends were cut back, 2 bases at V and 3 bases at J, with 10 bases in the middle. Here the CDR3 DNA reads TGTGCCAGCTCACCAGGCAGGGACTACACTGAAGCTTTCTTT. It yields the protein CASSPGRDYTEAFF.

This sequence joins TRBV5-8 and TRBJ1-6; 8 bases map to TRBD1. The CDR3 has 16 amino acids. The germline V gene has CDR1 SGHTS and CDR2 YDEGEE. With V trimmed by 2 bases and J by 10 bases, 11 bases remained unmatched. As DNA, the CDR3 is TGTGCCAGCAGCTTCTTCCAGGGGGCAAATGGGTCACCCCTCCACTTT. It codes for CASSFFQGANGSPLHF.

The rearrangement uses TRBV29-1 and TRBJ1-1; tentative D call: TRBD1 (5 bases). Looked up from germline, CDR1 is SQVTM and CDR2 is ANQGSEA. Trimming cost V 7 bases and J 3 bases, with 15 bases left between them. The CDR3 covers 13 residues. In DNA, the CDR3 is TGCAGCGCAAACACCGGGGGGGACACTGAAGCTTTCTTT. Protein: CSANTGGDTEAFF.